This entry lists 15 T cell receptor beta chains sequenced from one sample in a study of cytomegalovirus exposure and HLA in healthy donors. The PCR used 60 Vbeta and 13 Jbeta primers. Here immunoSEQ multiplex PCR was the method, and the copy in TCRdb shows in-frame clones only, minus some. This table holds about 130,000 clones, roughly 80% found once. Sequenced sample: PBMCs. The receptor source for this set is a man aged 50-60 years in good health and CMV-seronegative.

The chain links TRBV9 to TRBJ2-5, with a weak D call TRBD2 (7 bases). Germline assignment: CDR1 SGDLS and CDR2 YYNGEE. This CDR3 region has 14 residues. The V gene lost 1 base and the J gene lost 2 bases, with 9 bases spanning the gap. In DNA, the CDR3 is TGTGCCAGCAGCGTAAGGGGGGGTCAAGAGACCCAGTACTTC. Translated, it gives CASSVRGGQETQYF.

CDR3 DNA sequence: TGCAGCGTTGTGTGGGGGCCTGACAATGAGCAGTTCTTC. Its protein is CSVVWGPDNEQFF. The rearrangement joins TRBV29-1 to TRBJ2-1; D may be TRBD1 (6 bases). Germline CDR1 SQVTM, CDR2 ANQGSEA. V lost 4 bases and J 5 bases, leaving 12 bases between the germline ends. CDR3 size: 13 residues.

This clone was seen just once. The V call is TRBV10-3, the J call TRBJ2-7; 9 bases map to TRBD2. Germline CDR1 and CDR2: ENHRY and SYGVKD. The CDR3 consists of 15 residues. J lost 7 bases, V lost 6 bases, and 13 bases had no gene match. This CDR3 is CAISKAGGIGGEQYF. DNA for the CDR3: TGTGCCATCAGCAAAGCGGGAGGAATCGGGGGGGAGCAGTACTTC.

The genes are TRBV7-9 and TRBJ2-1; 7 nucleotides align to TRBD2. J lost 9 bases, V lost 1 base, and 3 bases had no gene match. The CDR3 contains 13 residues. Germline V lookup: CDR1 SEHNR, CDR2 FQNEAQ (reference sequence). The CDR3 region has the DNA TGTGCCAGCAGCTTAGAACTAGCGATTGAGCAGTTCTTC. Translated: CASSLELAIEQFF.

The gene calls are TRBV18 and TRBJ2-2; 7 nucleotides align to TRBD1. V trimming: 3 bases; J trimming: 4 bases; junction bases outside the gene matches: 5. Germline CDR1 reads KGHSH; CDR2 reads LQKENI. The CDR3 covers 15 residues. CDR3 nucleotide sequence: TGTGCCAGCTCACCTACAGGGGTTTCCACCGGGGAGCTGTTTTTT. Translated, it gives CASSPTGVSTGELFF.

This chain links TRBV29-1 with TRBJ2-7; 10 bases are a match to TRBD1. CDR3 size: 13 residues. V lost 4 bases to trimming and J lost 3 bases; unmatched junction nucleotides: 3. Germline values: CDR1 SQVTM, CDR2 ANQGSEA. The CDR3 coding sequence is TGCAGCGTTGCACGGACAGGGGGCTACGAGCAGTACTTC. Amino acids: CSVARTGGYEQYF.

This clone was detected only once. The rearrangement joins TRBV6-6 to TRBJ2-3; 10 nucleotides match TRBD2. Germline assignment: CDR1 MNHNY and CDR2 SVGAGI (reference sequence). The CDR3 contains 14 residues. V shed 6 bases and J 5 bases; nucleotides not matched to a gene: 5. The CDR3: CASRLAGVKDTQYF. The CDR3 nucleotides are TGTGCCAGCAGGCTAGCGGGAGTGAAAGATACGCAGTATTTT.

The V call is TRBV7-8, the J call TRBJ2-1; D uncertain. The length of the CDR3 is 15 residues. Germline CDR1 and CDR2: SGHVS and FQNEAQ. Trimming shortened V by 5 bases and J by 6 bases, and 17 bases separated the two germline ends. CDR3 in DNA: TGTGCCAGCAGCCTAGATAGCCCGCCTGTCAATGAGCAGTTCTTC. Protein sequence: CASSLDSPPVNEQFF.

This clone was counted once. The V gene is TRBV28, the J gene TRBJ1-3, with D hard to call. Germline V gives CDR1 MDHEN, CDR2 SYDVKM. V was trimmed by 6 bases and J by 4 bases, leaving 19 bases between them. This CDR3 is 16 amino acids long. The chain's CDR3 is CASSPSEGVDGNTIYF. Written as DNA, the CDR3 is TGTGCCAGCAGCCCCTCTGAGGGAGTGGACGGAAACACCATATATTTT.

The V gene is TRBV11-2, the J gene TRBJ1-2; D is uncertain. CDR3 size: 13 residues. V shed 0 bases and J shed 7 bases, with 9 bases lying between them. CDR1 SGHAT and CDR2 FQNNGV come from the germline V gene. The CDR3 here is CASSLDPVSGYTF. In DNA form, the CDR3 reads TGTGCCAGCAGCTTAGATCCAGTATCTGGCTACACCTTC. The variable domain in full, completed from reference TRBV11-2 and TRBJ1-2, reads EAGVAQSPRYKIIEKRQSVAFWCNPISGHATLYWYQQILGQGPKLLIQFQNNGVVDDSQLPKDRFSAERLKGVDSTLKIQPAKLEDSAVYLCASSLDPVSGYTFGSGTRLTVV.

This clone occurred a few times. The chain combines TRBV6-5 with TRBJ1-1; D call uncertain. The germline gives CDR1 MNHEY, CDR2 SVGAGI. The CDR3 covers 15 residues. V was clipped by 2 bases and J by 0 bases, with 10 bases between them. CDR3 DNA sequence: TGTGCCAGCAGTTACGCGGGAGTACTGAACACTGAAGCTTTCTTT. Translation gives CASSYAGVLNTEAFF.

The rearrangement uses TRBV6-5 and TRBJ1-1, with a weak D call TRBD1 (5 bases). Per germline, CDR1 MNHEY and CDR2 SVGAGI. The CDR3 contains 13 residues. Trimming took 6 bases from V and 1 from J, leaving 9 bases between them. The CDR3 loop reads CASRPTANTEAFF. CDR3 coding DNA: TGTGCCAGCAGACCGACAGCGAACACTGAAGCTTTCTTT.

The CDR3 coding sequence is TGTGCCACCAGCCCCGGGTCTGGGGCCAACGTCCTGACTTTC. It translates to CATSPGSGANVLTF. The chain is built from TRBV15 and TRBJ2-6; D is unclear. From germline, CDR1 is LNHNV and CDR2 YYDKDF (reference sequence). V lost 5 bases and J 1 base, leaving 6 bases between the germline ends. The CDR3 sequence is 14 residues long.

The chain carries TRBV2 and TRBJ1-3, with D possibly TRBD1 on 5 matching bases. This CDR3 contains 14 residues. Germline V gives CDR1 SNHLY, CDR2 FYNNEI. Trimming left V 4 bases short and J 6 bases short, with 13 bases between. The CDR3 bases are TGTGCCAGCAGTGCTCAAGGGACTTTAAACACCATATATTTT. Translated: CASSAQGTLNTIYF.

This chain connects TRBV2 to TRBJ2-1; 7 positions match TRBD1. This CDR3 contains 15 residues. Germline V gene lookup returns CDR1 SNHLY and CDR2 FYNNEI. V gave up 8 bases and J gave up 0 bases; unmatched junction bases: 7. CDR3 nucleotides: TGTGCCAGCCGAAATGACAGGGCCTCCTACAATGAGCAGTTCTTC. Translating gives CASRNDRASYNEQFF.